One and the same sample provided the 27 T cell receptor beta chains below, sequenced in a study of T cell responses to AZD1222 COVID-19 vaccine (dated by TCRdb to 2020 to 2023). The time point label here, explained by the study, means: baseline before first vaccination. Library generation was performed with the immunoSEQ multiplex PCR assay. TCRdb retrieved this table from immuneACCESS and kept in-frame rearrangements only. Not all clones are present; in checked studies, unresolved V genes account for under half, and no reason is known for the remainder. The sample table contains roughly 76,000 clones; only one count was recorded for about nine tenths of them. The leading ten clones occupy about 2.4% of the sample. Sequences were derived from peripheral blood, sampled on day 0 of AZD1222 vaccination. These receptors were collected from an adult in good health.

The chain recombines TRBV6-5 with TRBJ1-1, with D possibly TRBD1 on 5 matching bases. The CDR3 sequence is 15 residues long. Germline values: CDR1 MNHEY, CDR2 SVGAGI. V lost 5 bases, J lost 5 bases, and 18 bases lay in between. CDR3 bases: TGTGCCAGCAGTAGAGACTACAGGATTCTGACTGAAGCTTTCTTT. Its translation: CASSRDYRILTEAFF.

The CDR3 is CASSEQGELFF. The CDR3 DNA follows: TGTGCCAGCAGTGAACAGGGGGAGCTGTTTTTT. This chain joins TRBV2 and TRBJ2-2, with no clear D. CDR3 length: 11 residues. With 2 bases removed from V and 8 bases from J, the gap between germline ends came to 3 bases. CDR1 is SNHLY, CDR2 FYNNEI, per germline.

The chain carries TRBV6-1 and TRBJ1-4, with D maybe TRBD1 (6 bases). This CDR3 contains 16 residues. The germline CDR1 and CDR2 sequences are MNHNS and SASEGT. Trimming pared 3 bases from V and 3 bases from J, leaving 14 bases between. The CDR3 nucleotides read TGTGCCAGCAGTGACCCCCAGGGGATGGCTAATGAAAAACTGTTTTTT. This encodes CASSDPQGMANEKLFF.

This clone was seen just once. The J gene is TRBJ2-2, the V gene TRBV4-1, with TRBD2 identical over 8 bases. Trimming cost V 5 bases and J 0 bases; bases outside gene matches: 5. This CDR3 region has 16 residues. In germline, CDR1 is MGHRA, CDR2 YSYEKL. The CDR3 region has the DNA TGCGCCAGCAGCGGTAGCGGGACGACGAACACCGGGGAGCTGTTTTTT. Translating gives CASSGSGTTNTGELFF.

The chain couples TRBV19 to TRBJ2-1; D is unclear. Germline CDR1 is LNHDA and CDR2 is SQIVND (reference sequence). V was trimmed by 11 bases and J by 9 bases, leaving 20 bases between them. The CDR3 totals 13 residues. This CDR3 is CACNEAGVGEQFF. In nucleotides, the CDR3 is TGTGCCTGCAACGAGGCAGGTGTCGGTGAGCAGTTCTTC.

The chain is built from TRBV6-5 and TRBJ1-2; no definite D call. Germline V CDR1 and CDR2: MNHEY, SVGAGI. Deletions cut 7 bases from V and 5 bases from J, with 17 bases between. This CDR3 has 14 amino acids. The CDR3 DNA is TGTGCCAGCACCCCCGTCCAGATCGAGTATGGCTACACCTTC. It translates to CASTPVQIEYGYTF.

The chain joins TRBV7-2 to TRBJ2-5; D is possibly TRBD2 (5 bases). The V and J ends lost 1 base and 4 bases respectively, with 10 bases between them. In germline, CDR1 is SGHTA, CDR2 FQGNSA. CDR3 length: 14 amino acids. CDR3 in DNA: TGTGCCAGCAGCTTAGATCGCGGGTCAGAGACCCAGTACTTC. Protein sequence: CASSLDRGSETQYF.

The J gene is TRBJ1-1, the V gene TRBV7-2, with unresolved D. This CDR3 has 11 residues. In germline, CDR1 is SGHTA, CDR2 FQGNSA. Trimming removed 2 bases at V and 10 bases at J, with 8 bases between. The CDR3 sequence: CASSLMPRAFF. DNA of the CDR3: TGTGCCAGCAGCTTAATGCCCCGAGCTTTCTTT.

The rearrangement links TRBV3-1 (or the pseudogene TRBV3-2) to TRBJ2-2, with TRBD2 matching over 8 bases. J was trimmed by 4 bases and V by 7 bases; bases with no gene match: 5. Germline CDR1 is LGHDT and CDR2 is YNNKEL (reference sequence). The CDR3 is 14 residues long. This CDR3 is CASTAGVGTGELFF. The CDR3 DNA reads TGTGCCAGCACAGCGGGGGTAGGCACCGGGGAGCTGTTTTTT.

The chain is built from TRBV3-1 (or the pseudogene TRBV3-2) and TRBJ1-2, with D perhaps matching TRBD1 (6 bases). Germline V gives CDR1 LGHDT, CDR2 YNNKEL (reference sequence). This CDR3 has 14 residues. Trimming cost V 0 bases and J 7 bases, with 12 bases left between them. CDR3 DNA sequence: TGTGCCAGCAGCCAAGAGTCCAGGGGCGGTGGCTACACCTTC. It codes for CASSQESRGGGYTF.

CDR3: CASCELTGKTEAFF. In DNA form, the CDR3 reads TGTGCCAGCTGCGAGTTAACGGGGAAGACTGAAGCTTTCTTT. V and J are TRBV2 and TRBJ1-1; D remains ambiguous. Per germline, CDR1 SNHLY and CDR2 FYNNEI. The CDR3 spans 14 residues. Trimming removed 8 bases at V and 5 bases at J, with 18 bases between.

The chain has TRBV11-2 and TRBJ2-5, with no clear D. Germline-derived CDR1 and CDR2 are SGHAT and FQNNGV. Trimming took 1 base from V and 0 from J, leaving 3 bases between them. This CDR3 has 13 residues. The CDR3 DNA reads TGTGCCAGCAGCTTAGGGTACCAAGAGACCCAGTACTTC. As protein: CASSLGYQETQYF.

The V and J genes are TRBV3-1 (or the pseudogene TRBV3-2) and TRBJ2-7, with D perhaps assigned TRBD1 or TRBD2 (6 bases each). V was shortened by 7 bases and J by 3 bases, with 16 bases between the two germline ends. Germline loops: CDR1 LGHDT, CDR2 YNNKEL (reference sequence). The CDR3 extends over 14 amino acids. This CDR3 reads CASTGEQGIYEQYF. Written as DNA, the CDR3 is TGTGCCAGCACGGGGGAACAGGGAATCTACGAGCAGTACTTC.

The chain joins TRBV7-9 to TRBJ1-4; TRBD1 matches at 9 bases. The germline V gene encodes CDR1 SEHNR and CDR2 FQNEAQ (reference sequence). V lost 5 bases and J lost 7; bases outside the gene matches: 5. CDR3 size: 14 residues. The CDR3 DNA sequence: TGTGCCAGCAGCCTACAGGGGGCAAGTGAAAAACTGTTTTTT. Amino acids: CASSLQGASEKLFF.

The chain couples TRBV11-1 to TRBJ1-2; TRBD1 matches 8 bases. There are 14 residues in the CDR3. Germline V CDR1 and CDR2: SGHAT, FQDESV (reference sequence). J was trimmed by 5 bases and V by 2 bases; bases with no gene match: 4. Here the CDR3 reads CASSLNRGDYGYTF. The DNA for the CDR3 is TGTGCCAGCAGCTTAAACAGGGGGGATTATGGCTACACCTTC. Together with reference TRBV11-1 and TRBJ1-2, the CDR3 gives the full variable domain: EAEVAQSPRYKITEKSQAVAFWCDPISGHATLYWYRQILGQGPELLVQFQDESVVDDSQLPKDRFSAERLKGVDSTLKIQPAELGDSAMYLCASSLNRGDYGYTFGSGTRLTVV.

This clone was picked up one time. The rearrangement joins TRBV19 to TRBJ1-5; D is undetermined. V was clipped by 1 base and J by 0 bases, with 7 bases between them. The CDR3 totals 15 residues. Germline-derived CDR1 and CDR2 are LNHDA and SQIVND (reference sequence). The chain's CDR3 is CASSIGRFSNQPQHF. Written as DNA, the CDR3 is TGTGCCAGTAGTATAGGTCGGTTTAGCAATCAGCCCCAGCATTTT.

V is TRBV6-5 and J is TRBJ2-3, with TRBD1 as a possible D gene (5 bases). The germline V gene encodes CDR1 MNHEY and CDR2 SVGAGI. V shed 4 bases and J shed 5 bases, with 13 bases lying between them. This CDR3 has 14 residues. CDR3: CASSLGVSGDTQYF. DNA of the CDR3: TGTGCCAGCAGTTTAGGGGTGTCAGGAGATACGCAGTATTTT.

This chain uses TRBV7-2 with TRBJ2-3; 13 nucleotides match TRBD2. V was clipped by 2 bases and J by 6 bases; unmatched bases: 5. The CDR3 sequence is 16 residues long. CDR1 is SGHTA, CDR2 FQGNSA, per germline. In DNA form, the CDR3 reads TGTGCCAGCAGCTTAACTAGCGGGGGGGCCACCGATACGCAGTATTTT. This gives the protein CASSLTSGGATDTQYF. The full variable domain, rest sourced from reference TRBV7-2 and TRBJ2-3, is GAGVSQSPSNKVTEKGKDVELRCDPISGHTALYWYRQSLGQGLEFLIYFQGNSAPDKSGLPSDRFSAERTGGSVSTLTIQRTQQEDSAVYLCASSLTSGGATDTQYFGPGTRLTVL.

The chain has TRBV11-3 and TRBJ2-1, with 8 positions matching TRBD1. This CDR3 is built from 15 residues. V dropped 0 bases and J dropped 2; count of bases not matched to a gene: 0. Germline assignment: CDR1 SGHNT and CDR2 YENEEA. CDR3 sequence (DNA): TGTGCCAGCAGCTTAGACAGGGGGCCCTACAATGAGCAGTTCTTC. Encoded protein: CASSLDRGPYNEQFF.

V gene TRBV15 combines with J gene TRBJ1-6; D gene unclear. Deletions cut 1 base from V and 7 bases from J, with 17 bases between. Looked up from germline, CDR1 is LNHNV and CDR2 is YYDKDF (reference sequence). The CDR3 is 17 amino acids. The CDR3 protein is CATSRASGYFTNSPLHF. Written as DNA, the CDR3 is TGTGCCACCAGCAGAGCCTCGGGATACTTTACGAATTCACCCCTCCACTTT. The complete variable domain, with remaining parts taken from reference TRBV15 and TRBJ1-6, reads DAMVIQNPRYQVTQFGKPVTLSCSQTLNHNVMYWYQQKSSQAPKLLFHYYDKDFNNEADTPDNFQSRRPNTSFCFLDIRSPGLGDTAMYLCATSRASGYFTNSPLHFGNGTRLTVT.

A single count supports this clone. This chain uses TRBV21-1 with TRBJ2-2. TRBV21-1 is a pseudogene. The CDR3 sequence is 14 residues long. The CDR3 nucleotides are TGTGCCAGCCCCGGGACGGCGAACACCGGGGAGCTGTTTTTT. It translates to CASPGTANTGELFF.

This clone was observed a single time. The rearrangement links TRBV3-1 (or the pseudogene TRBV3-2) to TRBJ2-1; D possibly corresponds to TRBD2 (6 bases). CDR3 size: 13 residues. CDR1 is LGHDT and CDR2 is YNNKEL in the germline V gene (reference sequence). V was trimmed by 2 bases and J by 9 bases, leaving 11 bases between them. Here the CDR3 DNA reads TGTGCCAGCAGCCAAATCGCGGGGACTGAGCAGTTCTTC. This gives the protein CASSQIAGTEQFF.

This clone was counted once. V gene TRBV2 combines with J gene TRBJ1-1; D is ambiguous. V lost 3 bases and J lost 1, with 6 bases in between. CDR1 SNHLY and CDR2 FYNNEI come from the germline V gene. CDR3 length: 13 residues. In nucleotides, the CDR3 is TGTGCCAGCAGTGATCGGGGGAACACTGAAGCTTTCTTT. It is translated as CASSDRGNTEAFF.

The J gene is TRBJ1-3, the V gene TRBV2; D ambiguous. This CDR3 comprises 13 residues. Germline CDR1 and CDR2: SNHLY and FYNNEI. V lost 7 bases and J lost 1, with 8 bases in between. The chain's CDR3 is CASNSISGNTIYF. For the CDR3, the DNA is TGTGCCAGCAATTCGATTTCTGGAAACACCATATATTTT. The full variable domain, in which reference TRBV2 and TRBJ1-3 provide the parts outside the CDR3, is EPEVTQTPSHQVTQMGQEVILRCVPISNHLYFYWYRQILGQKVEFLVSFYNNEISEKSEIFDDQFSVERPDGSNFTLKIRSTKLEDSAMYFCASNSISGNTIYFGEGSWLTVV.

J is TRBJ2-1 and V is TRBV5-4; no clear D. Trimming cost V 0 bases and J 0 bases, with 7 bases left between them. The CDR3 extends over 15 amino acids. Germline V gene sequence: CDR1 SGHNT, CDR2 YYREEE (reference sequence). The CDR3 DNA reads TGTGCCAGCAGCTTGGGGCACAGCTCCTACAATGAGCAGTTCTTC. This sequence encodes CASSLGHSSYNEQFF.

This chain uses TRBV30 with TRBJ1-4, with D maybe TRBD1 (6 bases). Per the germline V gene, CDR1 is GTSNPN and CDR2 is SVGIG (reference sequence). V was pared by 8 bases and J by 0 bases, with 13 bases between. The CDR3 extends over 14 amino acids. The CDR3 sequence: CASGQHATNEKLFF. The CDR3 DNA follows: TGTGCCAGTGGACAGCACGCAACTAATGAAAAACTGTTTTTT.

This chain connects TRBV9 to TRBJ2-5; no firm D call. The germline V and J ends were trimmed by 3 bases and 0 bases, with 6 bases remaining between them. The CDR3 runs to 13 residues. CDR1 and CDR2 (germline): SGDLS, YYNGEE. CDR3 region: CASSGAYQETQYF. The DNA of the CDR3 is TGTGCCAGCAGCGGAGCGTACCAAGAGACCCAGTACTTC.